These T cell receptor beta chains were read from a single sample in a study of CD8 T cells in ankylosing spondylitis. TCRdb used MiXCR to reprocess the 5' RACE reads, holding one entry per CDR3 protein. The sample records roughly 64,000 distinct CDR3 sequences, around 6.5% being singletons. Specimen: synovial fluid, either unsorted or a sorted T cell fraction (not recorded which). The source is a male donor with ankylosing spondylitis. The CDR3 runs from the conserved cysteine through the conserved F or W. Fields, in order: clone size, J gene, D gene, CDR3 length, V gene, CDR3 DNA, CDR3 protein. The D gene is left open where the match is weak. Size is omitted from some rows. Given values are once, few, many or a class for expanded clones.

clone size: few; J gene: TRBJ1-2; D gene: .; CDR3 length: 11; V gene: TRBV24-1; CDR3 DNA: TGTGCCACCAGTGATTATAAAGGCTACACCTTC; CDR3 protein: CATSDYKGYTF
clone size: few; J gene: TRBJ2-6; D gene: TRBD1; CDR3 length: 16; V gene: TRBV2; CDR3 DNA: TGTGCCAGCATAGGGGACAGGGGGCTTGGGGCCAACGTCCTGACTTTC; CDR3 protein: CASIGDRGLGANVLTF
clone size: many; J gene: TRBJ2-1; D gene: TRBD1; CDR3 length: 16; V gene: TRBV7-2; CDR3 DNA: TGTGCCAGCAGCCTAGGAACCGGGACAGGGAACAATGAGCAGTTCTTC; CDR3 protein: CASSLGTGTGNNEQFF
clone size: many; J gene: TRBJ2-7; D gene: TRBD2; CDR3 length: 18; V gene: TRBV5-1; CDR3 DNA: TGCGCCAGCAGCTTGATCACTAGCGGGGGAGTCAGTCACTACGAGCAGTACTTC; CDR3 protein: CASSLITSGGVSHYEQYF
clone size: few; J gene: TRBJ2-2; D gene: .; CDR3 length: 13; V gene: TRBV7-8; CDR3 DNA: TGTGCCAGCCGGGGACTGAACACCGGGGAGCTGTTTTTT; CDR3 protein: CASRGLNTGELFF
clone size: .; J gene: TRBJ2-3; D gene: .; CDR3 length: 14; V gene: TRBV7-9; CDR3 DNA: TGTGCCAGCAGCTTGGAAGTAGACACAGATACGCAGTATTTT; CDR3 protein: CASSLEVDTDTQYF
clone size: many; J gene: TRBJ2-1; D gene: .; CDR3 length: 14; V gene: TRBV7-3; CDR3 DNA: TGTGCCAGCAGCATCGGACTGACAAACAATGAGCAGTTCTTC; CDR3 protein: CASSIGLTNNEQFF
clone size: many; J gene: TRBJ2-1; D gene: .; CDR3 length: 15; V gene: TRBV24-1; CDR3 DNA: TGTGCCACCAGTGATCCCGGGTCCTACCCCGATGAGCAGTTCTTC; CDR3 protein: CATSDPGSYPDEQFF
clone size: many; J gene: TRBJ2-3; D gene: TRBD2; CDR3 length: 16; V gene: TRBV7-8; CDR3 DNA: TGTGCCAGCAGCTTAAGGACTAGCGGGAACACAGATACGCAGTATTTT; CDR3 protein: CASSLRTSGNTDTQYF
clone size: .; J gene: TRBJ2-7; D gene: .; CDR3 length: 14; V gene: TRBV27; CDR3 DNA: TGTGCCACCTCCTGGAGGAGGGGCTCCTACGAGCAGTACTTC; CDR3 protein: CATSWRRGSYEQYF
clone size: .; J gene: TRBJ2-3; D gene: .; CDR3 length: 15; V gene: TRBV14; CDR3 DNA: TGTGCCAGCAGAGGGACTCGCTCTAGCACAGATACGCAGTATTTT; CDR3 protein: CASRGTRSSTDTQYF
clone size: many; J gene: TRBJ2-3; D gene: .; CDR3 length: 14; V gene: TRBV6-1; CDR3 DNA: TGTGCCAGCAGCACCGTTTCTTACGCAGATACGCAGTATTTT; CDR3 protein: CASSTVSYADTQYF
clone size: many; J gene: TRBJ1-1; D gene: TRBD1; CDR3 length: 13; V gene: TRBV29-1; CDR3 DNA: TGCAGCGTTGAACTACAGGGGAGGACTGAAGCTTTCTTT; CDR3 protein: CSVELQGRTEAFF
clone size: medium-sized; J gene: TRBJ2-3; D gene: TRBD2; CDR3 length: 17; V gene: TRBV5-1; CDR3 DNA: TGCGCCAGCAGCAGGGGACTAGCGGGAGTCGGCACAGATACGCAGTATTTT; CDR3 protein: CASSRGLAGVGTDTQYF
clone size: .; J gene: TRBJ1-2; D gene: TRBD1; CDR3 length: 15; V gene: TRBV7-9; CDR3 DNA: TGTGCCAGCAGCAAAACCCGGGGGACAGCCTATGGCTACACCTTC; CDR3 protein: CASSKTRGTAYGYTF
clone size: few; J gene: TRBJ2-2; D gene: .; CDR3 length: 14; V gene: TRBV20-1; CDR3 DNA: TGCAGTGCGAGGGGTCTCGGGGACACCGGGGAGCTGTTTTTT; CDR3 protein: CSARGLGDTGELFF
clone size: .; J gene: TRBJ2-1; D gene: TRBD2; CDR3 length: 16; V gene: TRBV7-9; CDR3 DNA: TGTGCCAGCAGGTTACTAGCGGGGAGCTCCTACAATGAGCAGTTCTTC; CDR3 protein: CASRLLAGSSYNEQFF
clone size: many; J gene: TRBJ2-1; D gene: .; CDR3 length: 14; V gene: TRBV24-1; CDR3 DNA: TGTGCCACCAGTGATTCACAGGGAAAGGTTGAGCAGTTCTTC; CDR3 protein: CATSDSQGKVEQFF
clone size: many; J gene: TRBJ2-1; D gene: TRBD2; CDR3 length: 17; V gene: TRBV6-5; CDR3 DNA: TGTGCCAGCAGTTACTCGGGACTAGCGGGAATTTACAATGAGCAGTTCTTC; CDR3 protein: CASSYSGLAGIYNEQFF
clone size: few; J gene: TRBJ1-3; D gene: TRBD1; CDR3 length: 15; V gene: TRBV25-1; CDR3 DNA: TGTGCCAGCAGTGCACGGACAGGGAGTGCGGACACCATATATTTT; CDR3 protein: CASSARTGSADTIYF
clone size: few; J gene: TRBJ2-3; D gene: .; CDR3 length: 16; V gene: TRBV15; CDR3 DNA: TGTGCCACCAGCAGGGATTTCACGGGGGCCACAGATACGCAGTATTTT; CDR3 protein: CATSRDFTGATDTQYF
clone size: many; J gene: TRBJ1-1; D gene: .; CDR3 length: 13; V gene: TRBV24-1; CDR3 DNA: TGTGCCACCAGTGATTTGCAAGACTCTGAAGCTTTCTTT; CDR3 protein: CATSDLQDSEAFF
clone size: .; J gene: TRBJ2-7; D gene: .; CDR3 length: 15; V gene: TRBV7-9; CDR3 DNA: TGTGCCAGCAGCCAAGCTTCATATCAGGTCGACGAGCAGTACTTC; CDR3 protein: CASSQASYQVDEQYF
clone size: many; J gene: TRBJ1-2; D gene: .; CDR3 length: 13; V gene: TRBV20-1; CDR3 DNA: TGCAGTGCTAAACAGGGAGGAGAACATGGCTACACCTTC; CDR3 protein: CSAKQGGEHGYTF
clone size: .; J gene: TRBJ1-1; D gene: TRBD1; CDR3 length: 14; V gene: TRBV10-3; CDR3 DNA: TGTGCCATCAGAGGGACAGGACAGGGGGCTGAAGCTTTCTTT; CDR3 protein: CAIRGTGQGAEAFF
clone size: few; J gene: TRBJ2-1; D gene: TRBD2; CDR3 length: 13; V gene: TRBV20-1; CDR3 DNA: TGCAGCGGGGGGGGACTAGCGGGTGATGAGCAGTTCTTC; CDR3 protein: CSGGGLAGDEQFF
clone size: few; J gene: TRBJ2-3; D gene: .; CDR3 length: 15; V gene: TRBV2; CDR3 DNA: TGTGCCAGCAATCTAGGGATCCCACGCACAGATACGCAGTATTTT; CDR3 protein: CASNLGIPRTDTQYF